Below, one T cell receptor beta chain is given with its context. Its antigen remains unknown. This record belongs to a study of T-cell memory formation after mild COVID-19. Study as a whole: Clustering of TCRs was largely donor specific.

Each CDR3 protein is one row after TCRdb ran MiXCR on the 5' RACE reads. The table records tens of thousands of distinct CDR3 sequences, more than 10% of them present only once. Study-wide results and limits: CD4+ contracting clones were found mainly in CM and EM, and CD8+ ones in EMRA. Memory sampled before infection contained some responding clones, suggesting cross-reactive memory joined.

From germline, CDR1 is LNHDA and CDR2 SQIVND (reference sequence). This CDR3 spans 16 amino acids. V shed 10 bases and J 4 bases; nucleotides not matched to a gene: 12. The sequence was obtained from a man younger than 30 who had mild COVID-19 (a few samples of this study predate the infection). Cell type and time point are not known. The rearrangement links TRBV19 to TRBJ1-6; TRBD1 matches at 8 bases. Source material: PBMCs or a T cell subset sorted from them (not recorded which). This CDR3 reads CATQIRDRTYNSPLHF. CDR3 coding DNA: TGTGCCACGCAAATCCGGGACAGGACATATAATTCACCCCTCCACTTT.